These T cell receptor beta chains were read from a single sample in a study of blood T cell repertoires in COVID-19. Libraries were prepared by immunoSEQ multiplex PCR; TCRdb keeps only in-frame clonotypes and omits some of them. Among 150,000 to 200,000 clones listed, approximately 88% were seen once. Material for sequencing was peripheral blood. The receptors were gathered from a woman aged 55-69 years with acute or convalescent COVID-19. CDR3s include the opening cysteine and the closing phenylalanine or tryptophan. Each record gives: D gene, J gene, V gene, CDR3 protein. The D gene is left open where the match is weak.

>.|TRBJ1-2|TRBV19
CASREDVWFYGYTF
>TRBD2|TRBJ2-1|TRBV9
CASSVLAGGPGNEQFF
>TRBD2|TRBJ2-7|TRBV24-1
CATSDISGGRYEQYF
>TRBD1|TRBJ1-2|TRBV29-1
CSSSTQTGSGYTF
>.|TRBJ2-1|TRBV6-2/TRBV6-3
CASSPQTSYNEQFF
>TRBD2|TRBJ2-1|TRBV5-1
CASSLRALAGEFGEQFF
>TRBD1|TRBJ1-5|TRBV11-3
CASSEDRGSNQPQHF
>.|TRBJ1-3|TRBV30
CAWSMYGLTSGNTIYF
>.|TRBJ2-7|TRBV2
CASSSQGYYEQYF
>.|TRBJ1-2|TRBV7-9
CASTRDSLSKNYGYTF
>.|TRBJ2-5|TRBV3-1/TRBV3-2
CASSPMMGGPNQETQYF
>.|TRBJ2-2|TRBV5-4
CASSLGGNTGELFF
>TRBD1|TRBJ1-6|TRBV7-6
CASSSITGGWDNSPLHF
>.|TRBJ1-1|TRBV12-5
CASGYKPGFLAEAFF